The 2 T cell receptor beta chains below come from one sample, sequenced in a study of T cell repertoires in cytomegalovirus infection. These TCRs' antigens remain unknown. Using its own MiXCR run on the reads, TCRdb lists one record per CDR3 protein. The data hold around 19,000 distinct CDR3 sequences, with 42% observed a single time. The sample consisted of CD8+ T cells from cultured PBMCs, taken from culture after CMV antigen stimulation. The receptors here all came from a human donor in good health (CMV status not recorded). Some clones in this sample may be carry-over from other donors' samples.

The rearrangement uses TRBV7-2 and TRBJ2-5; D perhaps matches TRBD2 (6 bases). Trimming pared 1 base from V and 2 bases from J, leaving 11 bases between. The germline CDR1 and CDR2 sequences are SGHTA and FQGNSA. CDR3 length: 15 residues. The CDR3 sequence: CASSLGDWGQETQYF. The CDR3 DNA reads TGTGCCAGCAGCTTAGGGGACTGGGGGCAAGAGACCCAGTACTTC.

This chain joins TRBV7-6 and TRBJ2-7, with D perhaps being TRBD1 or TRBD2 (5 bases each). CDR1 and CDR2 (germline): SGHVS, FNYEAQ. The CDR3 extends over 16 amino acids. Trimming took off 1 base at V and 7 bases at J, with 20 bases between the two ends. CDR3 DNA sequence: TGTGCCAGCAGCTTAGACATGGGACCCGCAGGGTCGGAGCAGTACTTC. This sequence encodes CASSLDMGPAGSEQYF. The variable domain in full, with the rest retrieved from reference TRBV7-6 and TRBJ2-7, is GAGVSQSPRYKVTKRGQDVALRCDPISGHVSLYWYRQALGQGPEFLTYFNYEAQQDKSGLPNDRFSAERPEGSISTLTIQRTEQRDSAMYRCASSLDMGPAGSEQYFGPGTRLTVT.